The rows below give T cell receptor beta chains drawn from one sample of a study of T cells expressing NK-cell markers. One entry per CDR3 protein, without DNA, is what TCRdb gives after re-calling the 5' RACE reads. This sample contains hundreds of thousands of distinct CDR3 sequences. Sequencing used blood T cells: a sorted CD56 or NKG2C T cell subset, CD4+ or CD8+ T cells, or bulk PBMC T cells (not recorded which). The receptors derive from a woman aged 18 to 75 in good health. Each CDR3 is given with its conserved first and last residue.

>TRBV12-3/TRBV12-4|TRBJ1-5
CASSLGRWSDQPQHF
>TRBV10-1|TRBJ2-1
CASTPSGRSSYNEQFF
>TRBV21-1|TRBJ1-6
CASSGRDSRLHF
>TRBV6-1|TRBJ2-5
CARGVLRVQETQYF
>TRBV29-1|TRBJ2-1
CSGGGGPSSYNEQFF
>TRBV15|TRBJ1-1
CATSRDRTMSEAFF
>TRBV5-1|TRBJ2-3
CASSLFGYYTDTQYF
>TRBV15|TRBJ2-1
CATSYGGGGGHNEQFF
>TRBV14|TRBJ2-7
CASSQVILAGEQYF
>TRBV5-6|TRBJ2-1
CASSKTGTGVFWSNEQFF
>TRBV7-6|TRBJ2-1
CAGGRGPSDEQFF
>TRBV7-2|TRBJ1-2
CASSPRTVGGYTF
>TRBV11-2|TRBJ2-2
CASSSIGLAGVSNTGELFF
>TRBV20-1|TRBJ2-4
CSARGGRVNIQYF
>TRBV2|TRBJ2-2
CASRSHRANTGELFF
>TRBV12-5|TRBJ2-3
CASGTSTDTQYF
>TRBV14|TRBJ1-6
CASSQDPFLSPLHF
>TRBV5-6|TRBJ2-1
CASSHDPAGEQFF
>TRBV5-1|TRBJ2-3
CASSLVASGGGTDTQYF
>TRBV4-3|TRBJ1-3
CASSQDRGTGNTIYF
>TRBV20-1|TRBJ1-3
CSPRGGLGGNTIYF